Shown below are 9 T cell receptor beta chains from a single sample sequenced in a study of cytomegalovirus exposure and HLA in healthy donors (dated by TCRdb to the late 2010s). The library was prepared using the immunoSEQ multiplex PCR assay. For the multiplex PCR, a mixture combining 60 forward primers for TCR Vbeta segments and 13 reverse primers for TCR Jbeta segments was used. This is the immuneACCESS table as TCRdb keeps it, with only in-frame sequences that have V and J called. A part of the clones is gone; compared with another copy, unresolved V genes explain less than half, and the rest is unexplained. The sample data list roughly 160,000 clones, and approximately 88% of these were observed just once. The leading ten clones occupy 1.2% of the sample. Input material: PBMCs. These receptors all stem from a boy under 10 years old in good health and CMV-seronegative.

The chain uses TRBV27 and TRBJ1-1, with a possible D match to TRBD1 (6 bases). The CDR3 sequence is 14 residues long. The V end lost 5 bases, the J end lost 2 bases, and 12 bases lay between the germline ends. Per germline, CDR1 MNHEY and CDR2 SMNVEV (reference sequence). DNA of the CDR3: TGTGCCAGCAGTCACGACAGGACCAACACTGAAGCTTTCTTT. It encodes CASSHDRTNTEAFF.

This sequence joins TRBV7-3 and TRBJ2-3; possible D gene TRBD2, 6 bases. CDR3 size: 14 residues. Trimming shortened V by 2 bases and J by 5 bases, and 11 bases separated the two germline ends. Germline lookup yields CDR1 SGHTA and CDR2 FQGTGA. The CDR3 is CASSLYGRGDTQYF. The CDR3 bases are TGTGCCAGCAGCTTATACGGGAGAGGAGATACGCAGTATTTT.

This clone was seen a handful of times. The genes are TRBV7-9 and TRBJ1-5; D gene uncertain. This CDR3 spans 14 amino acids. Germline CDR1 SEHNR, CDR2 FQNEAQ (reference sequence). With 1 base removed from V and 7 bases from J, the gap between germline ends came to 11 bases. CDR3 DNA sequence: TGTGCCAGCAGCTTAGAAGGAGGAGCCCAGCCCCAGCATTTT. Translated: CASSLEGGAQPQHF.

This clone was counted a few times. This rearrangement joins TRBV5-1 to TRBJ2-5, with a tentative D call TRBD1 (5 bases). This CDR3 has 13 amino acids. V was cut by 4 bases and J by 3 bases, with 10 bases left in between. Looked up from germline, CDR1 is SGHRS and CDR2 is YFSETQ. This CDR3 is CASSPRQKETQYF. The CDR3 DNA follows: TGCGCCAGCAGCCCTCGACAGAAAGAGACCCAGTACTTC. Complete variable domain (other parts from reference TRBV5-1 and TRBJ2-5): KAGVTQTPRYLIKTRGQQVTLSCSPISGHRSVSWYQQTPGQGLQFLFEYFSETQRNKGNFPGRFSGRQFSNSRSEMNVSTLELGDSALYLCASSPRQKETQYFGPGTRLLVL.

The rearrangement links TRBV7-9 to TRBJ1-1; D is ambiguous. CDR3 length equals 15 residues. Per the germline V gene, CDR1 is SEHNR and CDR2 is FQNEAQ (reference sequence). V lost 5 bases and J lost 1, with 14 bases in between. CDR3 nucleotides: TGTGCCAGCAGCCCCTCAGGATGGGCGAACACTGAAGCTTTCTTT. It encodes CASSPSGWANTEAFF.

The CDR3 here is CASSQGAGGKQYF. CDR3 bases: TGTGCCAGCTCCCAGGGAGCGGGAGGGAAGCAGTACTTC. This chain joins TRBV11-2 and TRBJ2-7; 10 nucleotides align to TRBD2. Losses at the gene ends were 8 bases for V and 8 bases for J; bases not matched to a gene: 9. CDR3 length equals 13 residues. The germline V gene encodes CDR1 SGHAT and CDR2 FQNNGV. Based on the CDR3 plus reference TRBV11-2 and TRBJ2-7, the full variable domain is EAGVAQSPRYKIIEKRQSVAFWCNPISGHATLYWYQQILGQGPKLLIQFQNNGVVDDSQLPKDRFSAERLKGVDSTLKIQPAKLEDSAVYLCASSQGAGGKQYFGPGTRLTVT.

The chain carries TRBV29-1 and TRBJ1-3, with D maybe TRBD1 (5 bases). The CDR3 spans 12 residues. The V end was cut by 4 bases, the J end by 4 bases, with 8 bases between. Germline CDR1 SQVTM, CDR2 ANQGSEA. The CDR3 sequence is CSVVGPGNTIYF. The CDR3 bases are TGCAGCGTTGTGGGGCCCGGAAACACCATATATTTT.

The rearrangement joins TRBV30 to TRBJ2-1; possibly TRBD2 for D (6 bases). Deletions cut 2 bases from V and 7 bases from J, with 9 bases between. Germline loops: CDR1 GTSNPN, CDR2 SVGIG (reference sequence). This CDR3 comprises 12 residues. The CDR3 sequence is CAWSRAGNEQFF. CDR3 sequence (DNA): TGTGCCTGGAGTAGGGCGGGGAATGAGCAGTTCTTC.

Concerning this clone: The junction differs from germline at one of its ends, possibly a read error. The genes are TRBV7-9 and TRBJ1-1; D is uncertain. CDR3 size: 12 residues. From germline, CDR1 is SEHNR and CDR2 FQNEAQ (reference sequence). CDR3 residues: CSSSPQNTEAFF. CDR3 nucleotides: TGTTCCAGCAGCCCACAAAACACTGAAGCTTTCTTT.